A selection of T cell receptor beta chains follows, all from one sample in a study of blood T cell repertoires in COVID-19. The data were produced by immunoSEQ multiplex PCR, yet TCRdb's version contains in-frame clones alone and is incomplete. The sample contains some 200,000 clones, roughly 86% of which appear only once. Specimen: peripheral blood. Receptors originate from a woman in her 40s with acute or convalescent COVID-19. Each CDR3 is given with its conserved first and last residue. D genes are given only for firm matches. Rows may omit the clone size; those that give it use once, few, many or a size class.

cdr3_nt cdr3_aa clone_size v_call d_call j_call
TGTGCCACCAGTGATTGGGGGGGGGTCCAAGAGACCCAGTACTTC CATSDWGGVQETQYF NA TRBV24-1 TRBD2 TRBJ2-5
TGTGCCAGCAGCTTAGGCGGGAGCGTTAATTCACCCCTCCACTTT CASSLGGSVNSPLHF few TRBV7-2 NA TRBJ1-6
TGTGCCAGCAGCAAAAGGCGGGGCCCCTACAATGAGCAGTTCTTC CASSKRRGPYNEQFF NA TRBV21-1 NA TRBJ2-1
TGTGCCAGCAGTCCCGGGACAGGGGTAGTCGAGCAGTACTTC CASSPGTGVVEQYF NA TRBV6-5 TRBD1 TRBJ2-7
TGTGCCAGCAGCTTGGGGGACAGTTTAAGAGGGACCCAGTACTTC CASSLGDSLRGTQYF NA TRBV5-6 TRBD1 TRBJ2-5
TGTGCCTGGAGATCCGCGACAGGCTACGAGCAGTACTTC CAWRSATGYEQYF NA TRBV30 NA TRBJ2-7
TGTGCCAGCTCACGCGTGCGGGCCACCGGGGAGCTGTTTTTT CASSRVRATGELFF NA TRBV18 NA TRBJ2-2
TGTGCCAGCAGTCCCGGGACAGGGTCTGCGGGGCAGCCCCAGCATTTT CASSPGTGSAGQPQHF NA TRBV27 TRBD1 TRBJ1-5
TGTGCCAGCAGCCAGGCGCTAGCGGCCACAGATACGCAGTATTTT CASSQALAATDTQYF NA TRBV7-9 TRBD2 TRBJ2-3
TGTGCCAGCACTCCTGGGAGGGGGGGTGAAAAACTGTTTTTT CASTPGRGGEKLFF NA TRBV27 NA TRBJ1-4
TGTGCCAGCAGCTTAGATGTGGCAGCGGGGCAGTTCTTC CASSLDVAAGQFF once TRBV11-2 NA TRBJ2-1
TGTGCCAGCAGTGAACAGGGCTACGAGCAGTACTTC CASSEQGYEQYF NA TRBV2 NA TRBJ2-7
TGTGCCAGCAGTTACTTCAGGGGGCTCGGCACTGAAGCTTTCTTT CASSYFRGLGTEAFF NA TRBV6-2/TRBV6-3 TRBD1 TRBJ1-1
TGTGCCAGCAGTGGCCTAGCGGGGGGGCTGTATGAGCAGTTCTTC CASSGLAGGLYEQFF NA TRBV25-1 TRBD2 TRBJ2-1
TGTGCCAGCAGCCCTGGACAGGGGGGGATCGGGTCACCCCTCCACTTT CASSPGQGGIGSPLHF NA TRBV7-8 TRBD1 TRBJ1-6
TGTGCCAGTAGCTACAGGGGAGTCGGACAGCCCCAGCATTTT CASSYRGVGQPQHF NA TRBV19 TRBD1 TRBJ1-5
TGTGCCAGCAGTTTGGGGAGCTCCTACGAGCAGTACTTC CASSLGSSYEQYF NA TRBV25-1 NA TRBJ2-7
TGTGCCAGCAGCTCTAACAGTTTGTACGAGCAGTACTTC CASSSNSLYEQYF NA TRBV12-3/TRBV12-4 NA TRBJ2-7
TGTGCCAGCTCACCCTCCTATAATCAACCCCAGCATTTT CASSPSYNQPQHF NA TRBV18 NA TRBJ1-5
TGTGCCACCAGCAGCGCCGGACAGGGAGGCTATGGCTACACCTTC CATSSAGQGGYGYTF once TRBV15 TRBD1 TRBJ1-2
TGCAGCGCGGGGGGACAGGGGCTAGATACGCAGTATTTT CSAGGQGLDTQYF NA TRBV29-1 TRBD1 TRBJ2-3
TGTGCCTGGAGTGCCAAGGACAGGGGAGGGGAAAAACTGTTTTTT CAWSAKDRGGEKLFF NA TRBV30 TRBD1 TRBJ1-4
TGCGCCAGCAGCTTCGGAGCGACTGGGGCCAACGTCCTGACTTTC CASSFGATGANVLTF NA TRBV5-1 NA TRBJ2-6
TGTGCCAGCAGCTTATACGGGAACACTGAAGCTTTCTTT CASSLYGNTEAFF NA TRBV7-2 NA TRBJ1-1
TGTGCCACCGCCAGCGGGAGGGCCTACGAGCAGTACTTC CATASGRAYEQYF NA TRBV7-9 TRBD2 TRBJ2-7
TGTGCCAGCAGGGGGGACAGCTCCTACGAGCAGTACTTC CASRGDSSYEQYF NA TRBV12-3/TRBV12-4 TRBD1 TRBJ2-7
TGCAGCGTTCGTGAAGGGGTCGAGCAGTACTTC CSVREGVEQYF NA TRBV29-1 NA TRBJ2-7
TGTGCCAGCAGGTCCCCGGGACAGGGGCCCTACGAGCAGTACTTC CASRSPGQGPYEQYF NA TRBV6-5 TRBD1 TRBJ2-7
TGTGCCAGCAGTTCTCCGGGACAGGGAAGGGCCGGGGAGCTGTTTTTT CASSSPGQGRAGELFF NA TRBV27 TRBD1 TRBJ2-2
TGTGCCAGCAGTATCCAGGGGGTCGGTGAAGCTTTCTTT CASSIQGVGEAFF NA TRBV6-2/TRBV6-3 TRBD1 TRBJ1-1
TGTGCCAGCAGTTCCAATCTTCCGGGAATGGACTATGGCTACACCTTC CASSSNLPGMDYGYTF NA TRBV27 NA TRBJ1-2
TGTGCCAGCACCGGGACAGGGAACACCGGGGAGCTGTTTTTT CASTGTGNTGELFF NA TRBV2 TRBD1 TRBJ2-2
TGTGCCAGCAGTTTCAGGGGGCAGGAGCAGTACTTC CASSFRGQEQYF NA TRBV27 TRBD1 TRBJ2-7
TGCGCCAGCAGCCAAGATGGGACAGGGAAGGCTTTCGAGCAGTACTTC CASSQDGTGKAFEQYF NA TRBV4-1 TRBD1 TRBJ2-7
TGTGCCAGCAGCCAACAGGGGGAGACCCAGTACTTC CASSQQGETQYF NA TRBV14 NA TRBJ2-5
TGTGCCTGGAGTGTACGGGACGAGCAGTACTTC CAWSVRDEQYF NA TRBV30 NA TRBJ2-7
TGCGCCAGCAGCTTGAGTAGAACCTCGAACACTGAAGCTTTCTTT CASSLSRTSNTEAFF NA TRBV5-1 NA TRBJ1-1
TGTGCTAGTGGTTTTATAACCGGGACAGGGACGCCCCCGAACACCGGGGAGCTGTTTTTT CASGFITGTGTPPNTGELFF NA TRBV12-5 TRBD1 TRBJ2-2
TGCAGCGTTGGACTAGCGGGAGGGGAGACCCAGTACTTC CSVGLAGGETQYF NA TRBV29-1 TRBD2 TRBJ2-5
TGTGCCTCCCAGGCCGGCGGGAGGGCCGGCGAGCAGTACTTC CASQAGGRAGEQYF NA TRBV10-3 TRBD2 TRBJ2-7
TGTGCCAGCAGTTCAAGCAGGGTCAGCACTGAAGCTTTCTTT CASSSSRVSTEAFF NA TRBV6-5 NA TRBJ1-1
TGTGCCAGCAGCCCGGGACACACTAGCACAGATACGCAGTATTTT CASSPGHTSTDTQYF NA TRBV5-8 NA TRBJ2-3
TGTGCCTGGGGAGGGCCACAATTGAACACTGAAGCTTTCTTT CAWGGPQLNTEAFF NA TRBV30 NA TRBJ1-1
TGTGCCAGCAGCTTGGGGTTGGGTAGCGGGAGAGGTATGTACTTC CASSLGLGSGRGMYF NA TRBV7-2 TRBD2 TRBJ2-7
TGTGCCAGCAGCTTTAGCGGGAGTAGCCATGAGCAGTTCTTC CASSFSGSSHEQFF NA TRBV11-3 TRBD2 TRBJ2-1
TGTGCCAGCAATAAGGGACAGGGCCTGAACACCGGGGAGCTGTTTTTT CASNKGQGLNTGELFF NA TRBV2 TRBD1 TRBJ2-2
TGTGCCAGCAGTTTTGTGAGGGAAAAAGCTTTCTTT CASSFVREKAFF NA TRBV12-3/TRBV12-4 NA TRBJ1-1
TGTGCCAGTAGTCCAGGGTCCAATTCACCCCTCCACTTT CASSPGSNSPLHF NA TRBV19 NA TRBJ1-6
TGTGCCAGCAGCCAAGAAGACAGTGAAGAGACCCAGTACTTC CASSQEDSEETQYF NA TRBV4-2 NA TRBJ2-5
TGCGCCAGCAGCTTTACTAGCGGGGCCGGCGGGGAGCTGTTTTTT CASSFTSGAGGELFF NA TRBV5-1 TRBD2 TRBJ2-2
TGTGCCAGCAGTCCCGGACTAGCGGGAGTGGCGGAGACCCAGTACTTC CASSPGLAGVAETQYF once TRBV6-2/TRBV6-3 TRBD2 TRBJ2-5
TGTGCCAGCAGTGGTGTCTCAACTAATGAAAAACTGTTTTTT CASSGVSTNEKLFF few TRBV2 NA TRBJ1-4
TGTGCCAGCAAGGGTTTTAGCGGGTTCCAAGAGACCCAGTACTTC CASKGFSGFQETQYF NA TRBV6-5 TRBD2 TRBJ2-5